This T cell receptor beta chain was recovered during a study of blood T cell repertoires in COVID-19. In the study overall: Acute and convalescent COVID-19 specimens originated in the United States, Italy and Spain.

Repertoires were generated with immunoSEQ multiplex PCR, while TCRdb's copy carries only in-frame clones and drops some. The table includes around 200,000 clones, about 81% detected once. The CDR3 sequence is 17 residues long. Trimming removed 0 bases from V and 7 bases from J, with 21 bases in between. From germline, CDR1 is KGHSH and CDR2 LQKENI. The source material was PBMCs or T cells enriched from blood (not recorded which). The chain recombines TRBV18 with TRBJ1-2; perhaps TRBD1 as D (6 bases). This clonotype originated in a man in his forties who had recovered from COVID-19. This CDR3 is CASSPPPSGGFPPGYTF. CDR3 sequence (DNA): TGTGCCAGCTCACCACCTCCTTCGGGGGGCTTTCCCCCTGGCTACACCTTC. Full variable domain (rest looked up from reference TRBV18 and TRBJ1-2): NAGVMQNPRHLVRRRGQEARLRCSPMKGHSHVYWYRQLPEEGLKFMVYLQKENIIDESGMPKERFSAEFPKEGPSILRIQQVVRGDSAAYFCASSPPPSGGFPPGYTFGSGTRLTVV.